A selection of T cell receptor beta chains follows, all from one sample in a study of blood T cell repertoires in COVID-19. TCRdb's table, derived via immunoSEQ multiplex PCR, lists solely in-frame clones and lacks some. Among tens of thousands of clones listed, approximately 91% were seen once. Sequenced sample: peripheral blood. The receptors were sampled from a man aged 45 to 65 with acute or convalescent COVID-19. The conserved cysteine and the conserved F or W are not part of the CDR3 here. Each record gives: CDR3 length, J gene, V gene, CDR3 protein.

12 | TRBJ2-3 | TRBV7-2 | ASSFQRGSDTQY
12 | TRBJ1-5 | TRBV2 | ASSAGQGAQPQH
10 | TRBJ1-2 | TRBV10-3 | AISDGQPNHT
13 | TRBJ2-5 | TRBV6-1 | ASSERGRAQETQY
15 | TRBJ1-3 | TRBV7-8 | ASSLAGRASSGNTIY
13 | TRBJ2-5 | TRBV5-6 | ASSLGGGLGETQY
11 | TRBJ1-1 | TRBV10-1 | ASSEGANTEAF
10 | TRBJ2-7 | TRBV7-2 | ASSLARYEQY
14 | TRBJ2-5 | TRBV7-7 | ASSVGGGAGIETQY
13 | TRBJ2-1 | TRBV24-1 | ATSDHQGKGNEQF
13 | TRBJ2-7 | TRBV3-1/TRBV3-2 | ASSQSDRGAYEQY
12 | TRBJ1-2 | TRBV11-1 | ASSLARENYGYT
16 | TRBJ2-6 | TRBV24-1 | ATSVTSTGSSGANVLT
11 | TRBJ2-7 | TRBV7-9 | ASSSRAPYEQY
15 | TRBJ2-6 | TRBV4-2 | ASSQESQGSGANVLT
13 | TRBJ1-1 | TRBV5-1 | ASSLGDSMNTEAF
11 | TRBJ2-7 | TRBV6-2/TRBV6-3 | ASSYTGGLEQY
14 | TRBJ2-2 | TRBV6-1 | ASSVTSDTLTGELF
11 | TRBJ2-7 | TRBV21-1 | ASSKVTTYEQY
14 | TRBJ2-7 | TRBV3-1/TRBV3-2 | ASSRRLATKGLEQY
11 | TRBJ1-4 | TRBV12-3/TRBV12-4 | ASQGAPNEKLF
13 | TRBJ1-1 | TRBV11-2 | ASSLTQGARTEAF
14 | TRBJ2-2 | TRBV4-1 | ASSQVVLSNTGELF
12 | TRBJ1-1 | TRBV27 | ASSFSTVNTEAF
13 | TRBJ2-1 | TRBV6-2/TRBV6-3 | ASSSISKSYNEQF
9 | TRBJ2-1 | TRBV7-2 | ASSLFVEQF
13 | TRBJ2-7 | TRBV6-5 | ASSFGAGTDYEQY
12 | TRBJ2-7 | TRBV5-4 | ASSSGTAAYEQY
12 | TRBJ1-5 | TRBV2 | ASGGQAPNQPQH
13 | TRBJ2-7 | TRBV4-1 | ASSPPNRLGYEQY
17 | TRBJ1-6 | TRBV5-5 | ASSLGGTGNSGWNSPLH
11 | TRBJ2-7 | TRBV19 | ASSSRGLYEQY
17 | TRBJ1-1 | TRBV7-3 | ASSVLPRGHGLGNTEAF
10 | TRBJ1-5 | TRBV12-3/TRBV12-4 | ASSLGGQPQH
12 | TRBJ2-5 | TRBV19 | ASSPLLRGETQY
11 | TRBJ2-4 | TRBV6-4 | ASSETLGDIQY
13 | TRBJ2-4 | TRBV3-1/TRBV3-2 | ASSPGVGQKNIQY
16 | TRBJ2-3 | TRBV2 | ASSEGPLGRGATDTQY
12 | TRBJ2-7 | TRBV11-2 | ASSVSTGGNEQY
10 | TRBJ1-2 | TRBV11-2 | ASSATGAGYT
14 | TRBJ2-3 | TRBV3-1/TRBV3-2 | ASSQDLAGSTDTQY
11 | TRBJ2-3 | TRBV19 | ASSPRGTDTQY
13 | TRBJ1-5 | TRBV19 | ASTRQGTSNQPQH
12 | TRBJ2-7 | TRBV7-2 | ASSLNQGGGEQY
11 | TRBJ2-7 | TRBV5-6 | ASSSDRPYEQY
13 | TRBJ2-7 | TRBV11-3 | ASSSGTGDSYEQY
12 | TRBJ1-2 | TRBV20-1 | SASRQGSNYGYT
12 | TRBJ1-1 | TRBV5-1 | ASRTGTANTEAF
13 | TRBJ2-1 | TRBV6-5 | ASSSTNAAIDEQF
11 | TRBJ2-7 | TRBV6-6 | ASSYSTTGEQY
14 | TRBJ2-3 | TRBV14 | ASSHGWVTRADTQY
13 | TRBJ2-1 | TRBV29-1 | SVEEPQGSYNEQF
13 | TRBJ1-4 | TRBV10-3 | AISEYTGAEEKLF
12 | TRBJ2-7 | TRBV7-2 | ASSPGLPAYEQY
11 | TRBJ2-1 | TRBV4-1 | ASSQARAGEQF
12 | TRBJ2-2 | TRBV10-1 | ASMAKKNTGELF
14 | TRBJ2-7 | TRBV6-2/TRBV6-3 | ASSSRTSGGIYEQY
12 | TRBJ2-7 | TRBV5-4 | ASSSRQGAYEQY
14 | TRBJ2-7 | TRBV7-3 | ASSRRSGQGVTEQY
13 | TRBJ1-2 | TRBV28 | ASSLSGTGAYGYT